This T cell receptor (beta chain) stems from a study of early T cells in non-severe SARS-CoV-2 infection. Notes on the study in general: A preference for anti-spike CD8 responses marked VDJdb matching, which missed private and CD4 specificities.

TCRdb passed the 5' RACE reads through MiXCR, listing each CDR3 protein once. This table has 70,000 to 85,000 distinct CDR3 sequences, 5% appearing once. The CDR3 spans 17 residues. Germline values: CDR1 SGHTA, CDR2 FQGTGA. V dropped 2 bases and J dropped 0 bases, with 11 bases sitting between them. For this clonotype: Its antigen is as yet unknown.

V gene TRBV7-3 combines with J gene TRBJ1-6; D is unresolved. The sequencing used whole blood, collected at baseline. The source is an adult who was a healthcare worker with PCR-confirmed SARS-CoV-2 infection or an uninfected control (not recorded which). The CDR3 here is CASSLSGDSSYNSPLHF. For the CDR3, the DNA is TGTGCCAGCAGCTTATCTGGCGATAGCTCCTATAATTCACCCCTCCACTTT.